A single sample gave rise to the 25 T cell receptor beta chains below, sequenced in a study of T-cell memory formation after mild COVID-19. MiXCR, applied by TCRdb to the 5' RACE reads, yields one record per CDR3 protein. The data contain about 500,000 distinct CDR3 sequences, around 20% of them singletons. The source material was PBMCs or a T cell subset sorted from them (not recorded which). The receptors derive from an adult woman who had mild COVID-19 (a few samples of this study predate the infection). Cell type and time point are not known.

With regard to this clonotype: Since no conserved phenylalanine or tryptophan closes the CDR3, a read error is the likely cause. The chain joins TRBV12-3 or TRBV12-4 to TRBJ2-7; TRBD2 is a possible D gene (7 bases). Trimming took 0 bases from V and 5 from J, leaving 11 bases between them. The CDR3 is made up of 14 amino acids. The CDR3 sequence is CASSLARGGNEQYL. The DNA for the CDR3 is TGTGCCAGCAGTTTAGCCAGGGGAGGGAACGAGCAGTACCTC.

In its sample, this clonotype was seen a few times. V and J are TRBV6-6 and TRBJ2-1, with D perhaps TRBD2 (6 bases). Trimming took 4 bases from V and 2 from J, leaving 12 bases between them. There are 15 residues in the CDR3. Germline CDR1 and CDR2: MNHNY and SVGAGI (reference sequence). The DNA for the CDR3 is TGTGCCAGCAGTTCTCGACTAGGTACCTACAATGAGCAGTTCTTC. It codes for CASSSRLGTYNEQFF.

CDR3 nucleotides: TGTGCCAGCAGCCCCCGGCCCGGGGGGCCGACGAACACTGAAGCTTTCTTT. Its translation is CASSPRPGGPTNTEAFF. V gene TRBV7-2 combines with J gene TRBJ1-1, with D possibly TRBD1 on 6 matching bases. The CDR3 covers 17 residues. The V end was cut by 5 bases, the J end by 1 base, with 20 bases between. Germline assignment: CDR1 SGHTA and CDR2 FQGNSA.

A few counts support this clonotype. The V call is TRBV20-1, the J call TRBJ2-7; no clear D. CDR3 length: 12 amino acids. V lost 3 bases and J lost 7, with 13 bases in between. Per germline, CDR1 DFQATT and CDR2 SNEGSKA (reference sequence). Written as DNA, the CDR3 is TGCAGTGCTAGGGGAATGAACCCGGAGCAGTACTTC. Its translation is CSARGMNPEQYF.

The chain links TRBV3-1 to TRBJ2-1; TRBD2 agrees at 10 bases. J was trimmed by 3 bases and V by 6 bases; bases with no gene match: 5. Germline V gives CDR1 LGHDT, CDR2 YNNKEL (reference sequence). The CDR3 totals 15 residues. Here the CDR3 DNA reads TGTGCCAGCAGGCCTAGACTAGCGGGCTACAATGAGCAGTTCTTC. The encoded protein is CASRPRLAGYNEQFF.

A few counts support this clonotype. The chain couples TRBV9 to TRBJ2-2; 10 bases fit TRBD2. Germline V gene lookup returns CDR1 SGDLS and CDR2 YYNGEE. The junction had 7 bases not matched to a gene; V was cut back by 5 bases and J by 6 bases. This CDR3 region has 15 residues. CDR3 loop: CASSPSGSFSGELFF. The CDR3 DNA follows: TGTGCCAGCAGTCCTAGCGGGAGTTTCTCCGGGGAGCTGTTTTTT.

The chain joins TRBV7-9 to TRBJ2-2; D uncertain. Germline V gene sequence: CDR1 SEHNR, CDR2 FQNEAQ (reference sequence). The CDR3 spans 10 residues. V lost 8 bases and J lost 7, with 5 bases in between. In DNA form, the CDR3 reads TGTGCCAGCTTTGGCGGGGAGCTGTTTTTT. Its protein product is CASFGGELFF. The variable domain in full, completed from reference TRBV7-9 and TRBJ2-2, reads DTGVSQNPRHKITKRGQNVTFRCDPISEHNRLYWYRQTLGQGPEFLTYFQNEAQLEKSRLLSDRFSAERPKGSFSTLEIQRTEQGDSAMYLCASFGGELFFGEGSRLTVL.

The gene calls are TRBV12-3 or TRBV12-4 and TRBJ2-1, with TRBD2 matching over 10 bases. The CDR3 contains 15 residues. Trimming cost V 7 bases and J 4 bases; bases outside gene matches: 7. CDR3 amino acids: CASTPGLARYNEQFF. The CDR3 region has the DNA TGTGCCAGCACCCCGGGACTAGCGCGATACAATGAGCAGTTCTTC.

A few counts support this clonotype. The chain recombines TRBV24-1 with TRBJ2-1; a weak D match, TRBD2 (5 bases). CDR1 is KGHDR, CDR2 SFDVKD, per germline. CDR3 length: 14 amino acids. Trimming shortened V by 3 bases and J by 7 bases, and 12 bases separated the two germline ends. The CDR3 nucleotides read TGTGCCACCAGTGATCCCGGACGGAGGAATGAGCAGTTCTTC. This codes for CATSDPGRRNEQFF.

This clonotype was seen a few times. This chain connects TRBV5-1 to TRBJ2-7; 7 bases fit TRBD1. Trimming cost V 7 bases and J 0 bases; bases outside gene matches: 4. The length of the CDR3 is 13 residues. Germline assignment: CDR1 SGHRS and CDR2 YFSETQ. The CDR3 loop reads CASSGTDSYEQYF. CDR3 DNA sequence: TGCGCCAGCTCCGGGACAGACTCCTACGAGCAGTACTTC.

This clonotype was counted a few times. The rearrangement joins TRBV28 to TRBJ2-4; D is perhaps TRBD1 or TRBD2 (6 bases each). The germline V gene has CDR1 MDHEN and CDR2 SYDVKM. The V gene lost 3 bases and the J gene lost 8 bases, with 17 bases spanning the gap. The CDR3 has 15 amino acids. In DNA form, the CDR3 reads TGTGCCAGCAGTTTTTTGACTAGTCGACAGGACATTCAGTACTTC. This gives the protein CASSFLTSRQDIQYF. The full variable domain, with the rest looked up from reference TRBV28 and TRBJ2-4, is DVKVTQSSRYLVKRTGEKVFLECVQDMDHENMFWYRQDPGLGLRLIYFSYDVKMKEKGDIPEGYSVSREKKERFSLILESASTNQTSMYLCASSFLTSRQDIQYFGAGTRLSVL.

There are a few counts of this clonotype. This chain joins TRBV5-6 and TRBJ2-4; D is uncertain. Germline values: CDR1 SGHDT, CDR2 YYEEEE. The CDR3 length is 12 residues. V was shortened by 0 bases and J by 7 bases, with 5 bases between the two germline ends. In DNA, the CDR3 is TGTGCCAGCAGCTTGGCCTTGAACATTCAGTACTTC. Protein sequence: CASSLALNIQYF.

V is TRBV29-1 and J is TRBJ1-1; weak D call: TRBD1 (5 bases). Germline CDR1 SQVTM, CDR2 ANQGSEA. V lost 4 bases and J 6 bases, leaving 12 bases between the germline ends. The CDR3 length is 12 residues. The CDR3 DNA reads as TGCAGCGTTGCAGGGACGGGGCCTGAAGCTTTCTTT. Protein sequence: CSVAGTGPEAFF.

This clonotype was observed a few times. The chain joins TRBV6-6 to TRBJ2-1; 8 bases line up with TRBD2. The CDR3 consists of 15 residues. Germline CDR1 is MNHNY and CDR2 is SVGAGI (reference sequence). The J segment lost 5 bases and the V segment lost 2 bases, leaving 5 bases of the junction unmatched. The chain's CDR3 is CASSYPGGAHNEQFF. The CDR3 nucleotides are TGTGCCAGCAGTTACCCCGGGGGGGCTCACAATGAGCAGTTCTTC.

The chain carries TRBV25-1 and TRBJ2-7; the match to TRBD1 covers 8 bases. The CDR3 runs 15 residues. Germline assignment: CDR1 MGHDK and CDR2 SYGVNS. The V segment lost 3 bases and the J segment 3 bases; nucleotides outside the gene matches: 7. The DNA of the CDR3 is TGTGCCAGCAGTGATACCGGGACAGGCTTCTACGAGCAGTACTTC. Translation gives CASSDTGTGFYEQYF.

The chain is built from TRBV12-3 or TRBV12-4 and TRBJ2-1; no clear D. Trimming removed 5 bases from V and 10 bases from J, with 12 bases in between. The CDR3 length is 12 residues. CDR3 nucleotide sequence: TGTGCCAGCAGTCTCAGAAAAAACGAGCAGTTCTTC. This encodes CASSLRKNEQFF.

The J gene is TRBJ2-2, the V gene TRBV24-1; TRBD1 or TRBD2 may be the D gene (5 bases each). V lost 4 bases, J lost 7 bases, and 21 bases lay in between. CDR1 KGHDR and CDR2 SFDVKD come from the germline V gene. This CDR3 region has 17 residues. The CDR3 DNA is TGTGCCACCAGTGAAACACCCGGCACAGGACTGGGCGGGGAGCTGTTTTTT. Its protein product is CATSETPGTGLGGELFF.

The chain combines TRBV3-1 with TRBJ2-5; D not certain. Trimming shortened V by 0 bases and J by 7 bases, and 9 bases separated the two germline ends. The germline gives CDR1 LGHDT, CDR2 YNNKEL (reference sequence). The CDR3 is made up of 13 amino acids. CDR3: CASSQEGFGTQYF. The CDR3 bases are TGTGCCAGCAGCCAAGAGGGGTTTGGGACCCAGTACTTC.

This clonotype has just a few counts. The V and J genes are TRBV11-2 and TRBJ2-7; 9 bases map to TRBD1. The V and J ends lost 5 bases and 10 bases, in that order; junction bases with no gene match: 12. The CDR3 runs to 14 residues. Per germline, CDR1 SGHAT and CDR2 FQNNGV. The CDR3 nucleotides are TGTGCCAGCAGCGAGCACCGGGACAGGGCCCTTCAGTACTTC. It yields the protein CASSEHRDRALQYF.

This CDR3 is CASSYWLARDRGNTGELFF. The CDR3 DNA follows: TGTGCCAGCAGTTATTGGTTGGCGAGAGACAGGGGGAACACCGGGGAGCTGTTTTTT. J is TRBJ2-2 and V is TRBV6-2 or TRBV6-3; 8 bases agree with TRBD1. CDR3 length: 19 amino acids. Germline assignment: CDR1 MNHEY and CDR2 SVGEGT. With 3 bases clipped from V and 1 base from J, the junction kept 13 bases outside the gene matches.

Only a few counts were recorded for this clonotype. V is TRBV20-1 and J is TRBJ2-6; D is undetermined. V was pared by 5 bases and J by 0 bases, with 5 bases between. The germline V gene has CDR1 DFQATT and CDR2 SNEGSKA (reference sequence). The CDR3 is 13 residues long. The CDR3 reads CSAFPSGANVLTF. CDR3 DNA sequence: TGCAGTGCTTTCCCCTCTGGGGCCAACGTCCTGACTTTC.

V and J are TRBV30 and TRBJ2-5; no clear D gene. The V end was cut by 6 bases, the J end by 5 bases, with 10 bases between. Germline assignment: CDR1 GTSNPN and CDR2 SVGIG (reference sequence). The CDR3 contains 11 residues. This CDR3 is CACRAPETQYF. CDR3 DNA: TGTGCCTGCCGTGCTCCTGAGACCCAGTACTTC.

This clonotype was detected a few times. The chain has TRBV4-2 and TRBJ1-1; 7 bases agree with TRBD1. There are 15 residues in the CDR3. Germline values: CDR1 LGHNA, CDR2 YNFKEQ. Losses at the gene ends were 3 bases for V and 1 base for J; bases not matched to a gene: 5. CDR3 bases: TGTGCCAGCAGCCACCCGACAGGGAGGAACACTGAAGCTTTCTTT. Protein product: CASSHPTGRNTEAFF.

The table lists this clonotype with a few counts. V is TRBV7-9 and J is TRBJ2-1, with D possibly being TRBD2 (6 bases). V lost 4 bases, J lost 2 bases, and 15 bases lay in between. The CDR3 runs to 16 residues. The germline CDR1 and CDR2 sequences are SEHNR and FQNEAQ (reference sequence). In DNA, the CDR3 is TGTGCCAGCAGCTCAGCGAGGGAGGTGCCCTACAATGAGCAGTTCTTC. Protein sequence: CASSSAREVPYNEQFF.

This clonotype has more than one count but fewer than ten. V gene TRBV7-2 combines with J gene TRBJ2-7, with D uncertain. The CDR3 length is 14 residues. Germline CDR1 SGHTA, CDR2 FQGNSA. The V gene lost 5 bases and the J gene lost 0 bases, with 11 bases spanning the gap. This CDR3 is CASSRPLHSYEQYF. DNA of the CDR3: TGTGCCAGCAGCCGACCCCTTCACTCCTACGAGCAGTACTTC.